One and the same sample provided the 15 T cell receptor beta chains below, sequenced in a study of TIL therapy for anti-PD-1-resistant metastatic lung cancer. Regarding time point: pre-treatment sample, taken before nivolumab and TIL therapy. Sequencing used immunoSEQ v3. Profiled with immunoSEQ multiplex PCR; TCRdb holds only in-frame clones, not every one. The table includes 10,000 to 15,000 clones, 70% to 80% detected once. This specimen was blood, taken at baseline. All receptors come from a person between 30 and 79 years old with non-small cell lung cancer.

This clone has more than one count but fewer than ten. The V call is TRBV7-9, the J call TRBJ1-2; D not certain. This CDR3 comprises 12 residues. Trimming cost V 4 bases and J 13 bases, with 16 bases left between them. Germline V gene sequence: CDR1 SEHNR, CDR2 FQNEAQ (reference sequence). DNA of the CDR3: TGTGCCAGCAGCTCTGAGGCCGGCTGGGCCACCTTC. Its translation: CASSSEAGWATF.

This clone was seen just once. This chain joins TRBV4-1 and TRBJ2-5; maybe TRBD2 (6 bases). CDR3 length: 16 residues. The germline CDR1 and CDR2 sequences are MGHRA and YSYEKL. Deletions cut 1 base from V and 4 bases from J, with 16 bases between. CDR3 sequence: CASSQAVIGRLETQYF. In DNA form, the CDR3 reads TGCGCCAGCAGCCAAGCAGTAATCGGGAGATTAGAGACCCAGTACTTC.

Only one count was recorded for this clone. This chain links TRBV18 with TRBJ2-5; D gene unclear. This CDR3 is 10 amino acids long. Germline V gene data show CDR1 as KGHSH and CDR2 as LQKENI. The V end lost 5 bases, the J end lost 5 bases, and 3 bases lay between the germline ends. The CDR3 sequence is CASSGETQYF. The CDR3 region has the DNA TGTGCCAGCTCAGGGGAGACCCAGTACTTC.

The chain employs TRBV11-2 and TRBJ1-4; no firm D call. This CDR3 comprises 16 residues. Trimming left V 3 bases short and J 0 bases short, with 11 bases between. Germline assignment: CDR1 SGHAT and CDR2 FQNNGV. The CDR3 reads CASSFISGATNEKLFF. The DNA of the CDR3 is TGTGCCAGCAGCTTTATTTCGGGCGCAACTAATGAAAAACTGTTTTTT.

The chain carries TRBV30 and TRBJ1-2; D uncertain. The CDR3 is 13 residues long. CDR1 and CDR2 (germline): GTSNPN, SVGIG (reference sequence). Trimming removed 5 bases at V and 5 bases at J, with 15 bases between. The CDR3, as DNA: TGTGCCTGGGACCATACGAGAGGGTATGGCTACACCTTC. Translating it yields CAWDHTRGYGYTF.

The chain couples TRBV29-1 to TRBJ1-2; D perhaps matches TRBD1 (5 bases). There are 12 residues in the CDR3. Germline-derived CDR1 and CDR2 are SQVTM and ANQGSEA. The V end lost 4 bases, the J end lost 4 bases, and 10 bases lay between the germline ends. The CDR3 sequence: CSVGQGGYGYTF. The CDR3 DNA sequence: TGCAGCGTTGGGCAGGGCGGCTATGGCTACACCTTC.

The chain combines TRBV11-2 with TRBJ2-4; the D gene could be TRBD1 or TRBD2 (6 bases each). The ends were cut back, 5 bases at V and 8 bases at J, with 16 bases in the middle. The CDR3 extends over 14 amino acids. Germline values: CDR1 SGHAT, CDR2 FQNNGV. The CDR3 DNA follows: TGTGCCAGCAGCCAGGGGACCGGGGGAGACATTCAGTACTTC. Its translation is CASSQGTGGDIQYF.

The chain links TRBV21-1 to TRBJ2-1; the D call in the table, TRBD2, was not verified against the DNA. TRBV21-1 constitutes a pseudogene. The CDR3 is 15 residues long. The CDR3 protein is CASSPWGGTHNEQFF. The CDR3 nucleotides read TGTGCCAGCAGCCCCTGGGGGGGGACCCACAATGAGCAGTTCTTC.

The rearrangement links TRBV6-6 to TRBJ2-3, with no clear D. V lost 0 bases to trimming and J lost 0 bases, with 7 bases between them. There are 15 residues in the CDR3. Looked up from germline, CDR1 is MNHNY and CDR2 is SVGAGI (reference sequence). The CDR3 region is CASSYSILSTDTQYF. The CDR3 DNA is TGTGCCAGCAGTTACTCGATACTGAGCACAGATACGCAGTATTTT.

The V gene is TRBV5-4, the J gene TRBJ2-3; 11 positions agree with TRBD2. The CDR3 length is 16 residues. Trimming at V came to 3 bases and at J to 4 bases, leaving 7 bases not matched to a gene. Germline V gene sequence: CDR1 SGHNT, CDR2 YYREEE (reference sequence). The DNA of the CDR3 is TGTGCCAGCAGCTCGCAGGGACTAGCGGCCGCAGATACGCAGTATTTT. Encoded protein: CASSSQGLAAADTQYF.

The V gene is TRBV25-1, the J gene TRBJ2-2, with D possibly TRBD2 on 5 matching bases. Germline V lookup: CDR1 MGHDK, CDR2 SYGVNS. Deletions cut 3 bases from V and 3 bases from J, with 8 bases between. The CDR3 covers 14 residues. CDR3 nucleotides: TGTGCCAGCAGTGACATCGGGGACACCGGGGAGCTGTTTTTT. Its protein is CASSDIGDTGELFF.

A few counts support this clone. The chain is built from TRBV7-9 and TRBJ2-1; 13 bases line up with TRBD2. V shed 3 bases, J shed 0 bases, and the junction held 8 bases outside the gene matches. Germline V gives CDR1 SEHNR, CDR2 FQNEAQ (reference sequence). The CDR3 contains 19 residues. CDR3 in amino acids: CASSFLPGLAGLSYNEQFF. CDR3 DNA: TGTGCCAGCAGCTTCCTACCGGGACTAGCGGGACTCTCCTACAATGAGCAGTTCTTC.

The CDR3 DNA reads TGTGCCAGCAGCTTGACAGGGGCAGGGTACGAGCAGTACTTC. Amino acids: CASSLTGAGYEQYF. J is TRBJ2-7 and V is TRBV7-9; 8 positions match TRBD1. V trimming: 3 bases; J trimming: 4 bases; junction bases outside the gene matches: 5. The V gene's germline CDR1 is SEHNR and CDR2 FQNEAQ (reference sequence). This CDR3 comprises 14 residues.

The gene calls are TRBV6-1 and TRBJ2-7; D gene ambiguous. CDR1 MNHNS and CDR2 SASEGT come from the germline V gene. The length of the CDR3 is 11 residues. Trimming cost V 7 bases and J 7 bases, with 11 bases left between them. DNA of the CDR3: TGTGCCAGCACCTCCGTCAGGGAGCAGTACTTC. Translating it yields CASTSVREQYF.

This rearrangement joins TRBV7-3 to TRBJ1-3, with TRBD1 matching 7 bases. The CDR3 has 13 residues. The junction had 6 bases not matched to a gene; V was cut back by 4 bases and J by 9 bases. CDR1 is SGHTA, CDR2 FQGTGA, per germline. The CDR3 DNA is TGTGCCAGCAGCTCAGGGGGTAGTAGCACCATATATTTT. This gives the protein CASSSGGSSTIYF. Looking up the rest from reference TRBV7-3 and TRBJ1-3 gives the full variable domain: GAGVSQTPSNKVTEKGKYVELRCDPISGHTALYWYRQSLGQGPEFLIYFQGTGAADDSGLPNDRFFAVRPEGSVSTLKIQRTERGDSAVYLCASSSGGSSTIYFGEGSWLTVV.